The source of this T cell receptor beta chain is a study of cytomegalovirus exposure and HLA in healthy donors. Study conclusions and caveats: Sequencing likely produced, as an artifact, a cluster of highly shared sequence variants. Researchers reported in a later analysis that a missense DCLRE1C variant was tied to TCR beta V- and J-gene trimming. A later analysis, which compared TCR beta chains of equal frequency, found the HLA-associated ones more clonally expanded.

In nominal health when sampled, donors likely had unrecorded immune exposures nonetheless. The CDR3 length is 15 residues. Germline V lookup: CDR1 MNHEY, CDR2 SMNVEV (reference sequence). Trimming cost V 7 bases and J 1 base, with 17 bases left between them. As to this clone: The antigen is unknown.

In the PCR, 60 Vbeta and 13 Jbeta primers were used. The assay was immunoSEQ multiplex PCR, and TCRdb's table has in-frame clones only and misses some. The sample shows about 120,000 clones, about 80% of them seen only once. Sequencing was done on a sample of PBMCs. The chain combines TRBV27 with TRBJ2-7, with a possible D match to TRBD2 (6 bases). This sequence was found in a man aged 25 to 40 in good health and CMV-seropositive. As DNA, the CDR3 is TGTGCCAGCACCCTGGGGGGAGGTCCTTCCTACGAGCAGTACTTC. Its translation is CASTLGGGPSYEQYF.